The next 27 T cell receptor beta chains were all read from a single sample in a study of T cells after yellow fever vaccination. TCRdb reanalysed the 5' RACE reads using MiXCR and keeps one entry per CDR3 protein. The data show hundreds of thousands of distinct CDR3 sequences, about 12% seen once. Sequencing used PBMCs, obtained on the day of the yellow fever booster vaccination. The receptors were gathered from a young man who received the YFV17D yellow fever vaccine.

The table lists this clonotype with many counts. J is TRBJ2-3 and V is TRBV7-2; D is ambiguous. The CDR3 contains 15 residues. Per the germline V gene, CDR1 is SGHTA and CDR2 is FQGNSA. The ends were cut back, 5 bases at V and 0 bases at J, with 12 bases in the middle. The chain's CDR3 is CASSPRRTSTDTQYF. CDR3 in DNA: TGTGCCAGCAGCCCCCGGCGTACTAGCACAGATACGCAGTATTTT.

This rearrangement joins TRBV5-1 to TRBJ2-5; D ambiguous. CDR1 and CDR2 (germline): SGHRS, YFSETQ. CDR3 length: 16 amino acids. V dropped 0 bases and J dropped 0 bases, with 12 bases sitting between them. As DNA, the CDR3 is TGCGCCAGCAGCTTGGCTTCTGCAGCGTACCAAGAGACCCAGTACTTC. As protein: CASSLASAAYQETQYF.

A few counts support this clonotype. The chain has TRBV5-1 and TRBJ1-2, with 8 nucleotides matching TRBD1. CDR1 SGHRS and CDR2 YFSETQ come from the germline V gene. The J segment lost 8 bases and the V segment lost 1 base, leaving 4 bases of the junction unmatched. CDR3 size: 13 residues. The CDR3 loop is CASSLLTGGGYTF. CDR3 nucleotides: TGCGCCAGCAGCTTGCTCACAGGGGGAGGCTACACCTTC.

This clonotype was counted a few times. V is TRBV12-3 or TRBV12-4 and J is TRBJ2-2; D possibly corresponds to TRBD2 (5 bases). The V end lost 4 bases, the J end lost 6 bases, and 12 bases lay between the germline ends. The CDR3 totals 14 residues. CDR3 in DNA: TGTGCCAGCAGTTCTACCCTAGCCGCCGGGGAGCTGTTTTTT. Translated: CASSSTLAAGELFF.

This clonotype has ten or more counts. The CDR3: CAISPTGFDQPQHF. The CDR3 bases are TGTGCCATCAGTCCCACAGGGTTCGATCAGCCCCAGCATTTT. J is TRBJ1-5 and V is TRBV10-3, with D perhaps matching TRBD1 (6 bases). CDR3 length: 14 amino acids. V dropped 5 bases and J dropped 5 bases, with 13 bases sitting between them. CDR1 ENHRY and CDR2 SYGVKD come from the germline V gene.

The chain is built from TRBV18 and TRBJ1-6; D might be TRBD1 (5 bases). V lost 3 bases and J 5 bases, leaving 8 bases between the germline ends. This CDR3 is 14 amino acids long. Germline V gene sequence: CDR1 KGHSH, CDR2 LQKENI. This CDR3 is CASSPRQNNSPLHF. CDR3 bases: TGTGCCAGCTCACCCAGACAGAATAATTCACCCCTCCACTTT.

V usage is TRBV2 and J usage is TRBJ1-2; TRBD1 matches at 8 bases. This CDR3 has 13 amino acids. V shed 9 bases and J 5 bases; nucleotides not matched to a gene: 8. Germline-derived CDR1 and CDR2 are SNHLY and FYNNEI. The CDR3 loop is CASRGQATYGYTF. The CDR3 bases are TGTGCCAGTCGGGGACAGGCCACGTATGGCTACACCTTC.

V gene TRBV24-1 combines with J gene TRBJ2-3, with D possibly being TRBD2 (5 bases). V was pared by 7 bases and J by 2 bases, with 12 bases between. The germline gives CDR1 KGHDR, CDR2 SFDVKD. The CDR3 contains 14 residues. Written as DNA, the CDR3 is TGTGCCACCAGGGCAGCGGAGACCACAGATACGCAGTATTTT. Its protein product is CATRAAETTDTQYF.

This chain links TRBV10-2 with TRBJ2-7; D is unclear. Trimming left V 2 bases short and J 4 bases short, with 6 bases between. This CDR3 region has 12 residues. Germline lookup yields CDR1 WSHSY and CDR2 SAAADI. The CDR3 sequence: CASSERLYEQYF. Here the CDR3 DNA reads TGCGCCAGCAGTGAGAGGTTATACGAGCAGTACTTC.

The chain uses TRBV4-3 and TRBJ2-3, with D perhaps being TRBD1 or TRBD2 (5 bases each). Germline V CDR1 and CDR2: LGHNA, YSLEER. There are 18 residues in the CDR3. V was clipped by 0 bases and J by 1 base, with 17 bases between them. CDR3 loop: CASSQEGRGSTGTDTQYF. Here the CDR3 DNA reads TGCGCCAGCAGCCAAGAAGGACGGGGCTCGACGGGCACAGATACGCAGTATTTT.

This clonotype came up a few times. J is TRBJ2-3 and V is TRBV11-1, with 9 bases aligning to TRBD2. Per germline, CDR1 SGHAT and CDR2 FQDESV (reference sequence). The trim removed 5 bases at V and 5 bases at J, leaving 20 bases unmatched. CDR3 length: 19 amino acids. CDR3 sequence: CASSPWASGKWGPGDTQYF. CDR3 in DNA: TGTGCCAGCAGCCCTTGGGCTAGCGGGAAATGGGGTCCGGGAGATACGCAGTATTTT.

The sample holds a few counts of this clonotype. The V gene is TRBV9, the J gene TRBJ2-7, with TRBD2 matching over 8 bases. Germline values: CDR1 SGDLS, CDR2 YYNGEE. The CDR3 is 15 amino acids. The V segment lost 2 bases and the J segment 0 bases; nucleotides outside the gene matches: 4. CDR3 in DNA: TGTGCCAGCAGCGTCGGGGGGGGCACCTCCTACGAGCAGTACTTC. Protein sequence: CASSVGGGTSYEQYF.

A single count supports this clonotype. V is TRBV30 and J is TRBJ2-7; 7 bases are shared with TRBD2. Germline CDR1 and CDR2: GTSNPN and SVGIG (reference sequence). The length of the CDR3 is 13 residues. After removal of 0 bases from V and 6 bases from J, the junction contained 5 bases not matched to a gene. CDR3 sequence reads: CAWSVRLAGEQYF. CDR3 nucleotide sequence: TGTGCCTGGAGTGTTAGACTAGCTGGCGAGCAGTACTTC.

The CDR3, as DNA: TGTGCCAGCTCACCACCGATGGGCAATGAGCAGTTCTTC. The encoded protein is CASSPPMGNEQFF. The J gene is TRBJ2-1, the V gene TRBV18; D unclear. Germline V gene data show CDR1 as KGHSH and CDR2 as LQKENI. CDR3 length equals 13 residues. V lost 0 bases to trimming and J lost 6 bases, with 6 bases between them.

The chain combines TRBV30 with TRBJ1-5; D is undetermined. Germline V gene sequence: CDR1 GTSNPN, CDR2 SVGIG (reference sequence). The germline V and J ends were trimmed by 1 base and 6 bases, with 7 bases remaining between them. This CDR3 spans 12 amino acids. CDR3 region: CAWSDGFQPQHF. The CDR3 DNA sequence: TGTGCCTGGAGTGACGGTTTTCAGCCCCAGCATTTT. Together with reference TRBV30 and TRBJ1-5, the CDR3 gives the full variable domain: SQTIHQWPATLVQPVGSPLSLECTVEGTSNPNLYWYRQAAGRGLQLLFYSVGIGQISSEVPQNLSASRPQDRQFILSSKKLLLSDSGFYLCAWSDGFQPQHFGDGTRLSIL.

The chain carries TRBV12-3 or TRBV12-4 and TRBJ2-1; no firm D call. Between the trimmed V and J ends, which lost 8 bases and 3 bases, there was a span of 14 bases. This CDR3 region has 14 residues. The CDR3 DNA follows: TGTGCCAGCCAAGACGGAGCGAGCTACAATGAGCAGTTCTTC. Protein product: CASQDGASYNEQFF.

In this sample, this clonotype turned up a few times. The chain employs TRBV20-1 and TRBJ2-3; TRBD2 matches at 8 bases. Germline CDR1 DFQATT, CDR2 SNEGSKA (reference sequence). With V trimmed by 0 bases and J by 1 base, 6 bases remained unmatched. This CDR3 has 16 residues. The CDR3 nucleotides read TGCAGTGCTAGAGATCTTCGGCGGGGGGGCACAGATACGCAGTATTTT. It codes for CSARDLRRGGTDTQYF.

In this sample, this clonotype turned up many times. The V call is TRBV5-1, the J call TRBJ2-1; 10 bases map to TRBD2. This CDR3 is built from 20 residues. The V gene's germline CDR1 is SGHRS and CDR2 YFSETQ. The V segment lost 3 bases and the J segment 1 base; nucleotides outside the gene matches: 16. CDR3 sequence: CASSSPLLAGSGRSYNEQFF. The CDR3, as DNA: TGCGCCAGCAGCTCCCCTCTATTAGCGGGTAGCGGGAGGTCCTACAATGAGCAGTTCTTC.

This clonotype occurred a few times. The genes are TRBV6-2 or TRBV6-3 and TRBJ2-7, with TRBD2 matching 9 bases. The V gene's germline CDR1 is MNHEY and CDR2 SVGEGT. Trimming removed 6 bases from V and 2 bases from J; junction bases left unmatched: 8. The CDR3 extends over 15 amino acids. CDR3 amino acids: CASRLAGDIAYEQYF. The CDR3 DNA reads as TGTGCCAGCAGATTAGCGGGAGATATTGCCTACGAGCAGTACTTC.

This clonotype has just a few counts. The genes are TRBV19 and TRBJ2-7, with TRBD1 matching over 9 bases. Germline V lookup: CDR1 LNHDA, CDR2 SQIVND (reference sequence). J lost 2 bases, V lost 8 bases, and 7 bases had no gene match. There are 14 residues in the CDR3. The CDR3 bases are TGTGCCAGTTCTCAGGGGGACAGGGCCTACGAGCAGTACTTC. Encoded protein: CASSQGDRAYEQYF.

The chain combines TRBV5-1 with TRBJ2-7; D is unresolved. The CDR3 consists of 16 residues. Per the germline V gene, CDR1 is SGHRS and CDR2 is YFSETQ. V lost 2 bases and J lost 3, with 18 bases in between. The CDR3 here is CASSFRIRSSGYEQYF. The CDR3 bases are TGCGCCAGCAGCTTTCGGATTAGGTCTTCGGGCTACGAGCAGTACTTC.

CDR3 protein: CASSLGGPDEQFF. For the CDR3, the DNA is TGTGCCAGCAGCCTCGGAGGGCCTGATGAGCAGTTCTTC. The J gene is TRBJ2-1, the V gene TRBV5-5; possible D gene TRBD2, 6 bases. The CDR3 has 13 amino acids. Germline V gene data show CDR1 as SGHKS and CDR2 as YYEKEE (reference sequence). V was clipped by 4 bases and J by 8 bases, with 13 bases between them.

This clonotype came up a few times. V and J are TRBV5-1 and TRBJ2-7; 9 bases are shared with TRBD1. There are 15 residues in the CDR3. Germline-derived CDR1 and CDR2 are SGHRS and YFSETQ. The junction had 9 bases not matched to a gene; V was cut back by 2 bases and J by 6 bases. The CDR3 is CASSLPGTGHAEQYF. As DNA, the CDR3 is TGCGCCAGCAGCTTACCCGGGACAGGGCACGCCGAGCAGTACTTC.

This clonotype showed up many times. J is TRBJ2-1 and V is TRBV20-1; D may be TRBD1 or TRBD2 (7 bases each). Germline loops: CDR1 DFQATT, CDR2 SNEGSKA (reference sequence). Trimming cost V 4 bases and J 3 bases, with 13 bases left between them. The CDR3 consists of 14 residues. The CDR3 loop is CSAKGAGDYNEQFF. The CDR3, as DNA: TGCAGTGCTAAGGGGGCGGGGGACTACAATGAGCAGTTCTTC.

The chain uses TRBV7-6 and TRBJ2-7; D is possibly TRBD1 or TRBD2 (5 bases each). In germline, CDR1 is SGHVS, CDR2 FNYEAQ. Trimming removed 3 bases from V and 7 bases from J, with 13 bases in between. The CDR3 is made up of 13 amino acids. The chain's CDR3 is CASSLGRSNEQYF. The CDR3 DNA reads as TGTGCCAGCAGCTTGGGACGGAGTAATGAGCAGTACTTC. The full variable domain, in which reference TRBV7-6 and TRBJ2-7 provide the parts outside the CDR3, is GAGVSQSPRYKVTKRGQDVALRCDPISGHVSLYWYRQALGQGPEFLTYFNYEAQQDKSGLPNDRFSAERPEGSISTLTIQRTEQRDSAMYRCASSLGRSNEQYFGPGTRLTVT.

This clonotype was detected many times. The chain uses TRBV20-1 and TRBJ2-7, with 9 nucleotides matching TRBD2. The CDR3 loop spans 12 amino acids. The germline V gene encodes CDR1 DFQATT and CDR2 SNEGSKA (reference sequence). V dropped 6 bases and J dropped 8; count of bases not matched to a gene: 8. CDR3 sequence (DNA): TGCAGTGCAGTACAGCGGGGGGAACAGCAGTACTTC. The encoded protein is CSAVQRGEQQYF.

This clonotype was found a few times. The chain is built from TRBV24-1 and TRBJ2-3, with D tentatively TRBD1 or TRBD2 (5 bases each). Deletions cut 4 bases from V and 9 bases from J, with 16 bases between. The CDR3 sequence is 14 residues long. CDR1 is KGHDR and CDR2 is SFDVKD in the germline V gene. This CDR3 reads CATSEGSLRDTQYF. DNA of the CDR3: TGTGCCACCAGTGAAGGCTCGCTGAGGGACACGCAGTATTTT.